The entry that follows covers one TCR beta chain sequence. Its antigen remains undetermined. No base quality information exists; no much larger clone differs at one position. TCRbeta CDR3 regions were amplified from genomic DNA by means of the immunoSEQ Assay, a bias-controlled multiplex PCR. The published analysis was carried out like this. Nucleated cell counts per sample were estimated from amplification of reference gene primers within the assay. Sequence reads were collapsed and filtered to measure the absolute abundance of every unique TCRbeta CDR3 rearrangement. For each sample, productive Simpson clonality was calculated as the square root of Simpson's diversity index over productive rearrangements. Not all clones reach the TCRdb copy of this immuneACCESS table, which keeps in-frame sequences only. Checked studies attribute under half of the gap to unresolved V genes and leave the rest unexplained. From that table come the V and J calls and clone size; the DNA was used to work out D and trimming. This sample gives 250,000 to 350,000 clones in total; 80% to 95% of them show up just once. The ten largest clones represent 1.1% of the sample.

Participants in the prospective study were aged about 18 to 95 years, lived in over 20 United States geographic areas, and enrolled through a virtual design. In the prospective study, participants were assigned to cohorts based on the clinical history participants reported in a screening survey and a study questionnaire. ImmuneRACE Cohort 3 recovered participants were defined by two consecutive negative NP/OP PCR tests, healthcare professional clearance, or symptom resolution. Mobile phlebotomists in the prospective study collected whole blood, serum and a nasopharyngeal or oropharyngeal swab from every participant. Participants in the prospective study had the option to provide additional blood draws and questionnaires over a roughly 2-month period. Before DNA extraction, blood samples from the prospective study were shipped at room temperature or frozen. This specimen comes from a study of blood T cell repertoires in COVID-19 (TCRdb year 2020). About the investigation overall: Samples covering the acute and convalescent phases of COVID-19 were provided by collaborators in the United States, Italy and Spain. The material from the prospective study consisted of cDNA or gDNA derived from T cells, B-cell-depleted T cells, or PBMCs. The dataset comprised deeply sampled blood TCRbeta repertoires from subjects exposed to, actively infected with, or recovered from COVID-19. The repertoires were made available in a free public database intended to serve as a resource for research on the immune response to SARS-CoV-2. Samples were obtained from the ongoing ImmuneRACE study (first 160 participants) and from approximately 1,200 subjects provided by 6 global collaborators. The sample metadata nearly always contained a de-identified subject ID, COVID-19 status, age in years and sex. HLA class I and class II types, where available, came from metadata supplied by the sample provider rather than from assay-based typing.

What the study reported, not specific to this receptor: Clinical and demographic metadata were provided uncurated, with the amount varying by source and participant.

V is pared back by 10 bases and J by 1 base, with 29 bases lying between the germline termini. The CDR3 covers 19 residues, taking in both the cysteine and the phenylalanine. Only the CDR3 DNA is retained, 57 bases long and in frame from the first base. Per the germline V gene (reference sequence), SGHNT is the CDR1 and YYREEE is the CDR2. The TCR originated in a woman aged 25 to 39 who had recovered from COVID-19. The chain uses TRBV5-4 and TRBJ2-2; the D gene is perhaps TRBD1 or TRBD2, each of them matching over 9 bases. Sequencing was performed on PBMCs or T cells enriched from blood (not recorded which). Here the CDR3 is given as CAFKDRGILTSGNTGELFF. The bases are TGTGCCTTCAAGGACAGGGGCATTTTGACTAGCGGGAACACCGGGGAGCTGTTTTTT.